A single T cell receptor (beta chain) is shown here with its context. The antigen remains unidentified. Documented time point: patch test 2, 6 weeks after DPC sensitization. Treatment: therapeutic diphenylcyclopropenone sensitization with weekly scalp DPC. These data are taken from a study of human T cells and chemical hapten exposure. Study-wide results and limits: No change in TCRs above 1 in 1000 frequency was produced by DPC sensitization.

For the library, individual cDNA molecules each received unique molecular identifiers. TCRdb processed the RACE reads anew with MiXCR; each CDR3 protein has one entry. The sample yields around 360,000 distinct CDR3 sequences, about 6% seen once. The sample was whole blood, taken in connection with sensitization to the hapten diphenylcyclopropenone (DPC). The source is a woman in her late teens or twenties with alopecia areata. Some clones in this sample may be carry-over from other donors' samples.

The CDR3 reads CASHTRTSSGELFF. CDR3 DNA: TGTGCTAGTCACACCCGGACTAGCTCCGGGGAGCTGTTTTTT. This sequence joins TRBV12-5 and TRBJ2-2; 8 nucleotides align to TRBD2. Germline lookup yields CDR1 LGHNT and CDR2 FRNRAP. The CDR3 sequence is 14 residues long. Trimming removed 8 bases from V and 6 bases from J; junction bases left unmatched: 8.